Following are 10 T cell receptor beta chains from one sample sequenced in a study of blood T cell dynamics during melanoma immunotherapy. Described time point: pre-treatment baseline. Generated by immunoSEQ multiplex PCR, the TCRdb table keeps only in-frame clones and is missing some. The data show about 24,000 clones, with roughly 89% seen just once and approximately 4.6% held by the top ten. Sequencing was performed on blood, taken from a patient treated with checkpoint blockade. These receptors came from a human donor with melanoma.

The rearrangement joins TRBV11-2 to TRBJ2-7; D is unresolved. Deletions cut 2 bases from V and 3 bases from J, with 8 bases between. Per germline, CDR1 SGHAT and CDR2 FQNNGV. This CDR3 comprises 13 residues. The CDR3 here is CASSLIGFYEQYF. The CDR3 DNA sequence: TGTGCCAGCAGCTTAATTGGGTTCTACGAGCAGTACTTC.

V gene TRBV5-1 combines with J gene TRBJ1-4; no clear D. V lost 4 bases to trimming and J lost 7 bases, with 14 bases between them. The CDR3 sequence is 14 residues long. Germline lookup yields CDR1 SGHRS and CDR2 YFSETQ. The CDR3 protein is CASSPGGLGEKLFF. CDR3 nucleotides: TGCGCCAGCAGCCCGGGCGGGCTAGGTGAAAAACTGTTTTTT.

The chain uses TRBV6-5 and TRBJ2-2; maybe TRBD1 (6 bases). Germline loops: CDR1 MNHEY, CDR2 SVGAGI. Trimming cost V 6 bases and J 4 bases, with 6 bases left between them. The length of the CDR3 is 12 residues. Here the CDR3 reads CASRGGTGELFF. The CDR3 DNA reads TGTGCCAGCAGAGGGGGCACCGGGGAGCTGTTTTTT.

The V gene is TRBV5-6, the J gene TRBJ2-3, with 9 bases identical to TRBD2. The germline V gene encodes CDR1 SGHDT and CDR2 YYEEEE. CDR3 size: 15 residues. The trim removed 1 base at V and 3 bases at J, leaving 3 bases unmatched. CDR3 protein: CASSLWSGRTDTQYF. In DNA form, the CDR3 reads TGTGCCAGCAGCTTGTGGAGCGGGAGGACAGATACGCAGTATTTT.

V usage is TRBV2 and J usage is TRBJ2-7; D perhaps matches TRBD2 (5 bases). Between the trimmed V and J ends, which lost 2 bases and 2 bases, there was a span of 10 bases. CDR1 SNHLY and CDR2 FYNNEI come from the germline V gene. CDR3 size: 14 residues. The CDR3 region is CASSERGFTYEQYF. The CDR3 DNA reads TGTGCCAGCAGTGAACGGGGTTTTACCTACGAGCAGTACTTC.

The CDR3 loop is CASSLGLANEQFF. The CDR3 DNA is TGTGCCAGCAGCCTGGGACTAGCTAATGAGCAGTTCTTC. V usage is TRBV11-2 and J usage is TRBJ2-1; 9 bases are a match to TRBD2. Germline assignment: CDR1 SGHAT and CDR2 FQNNGV. The trim removed 5 bases at V and 7 bases at J, leaving 3 bases unmatched. This CDR3 is 13 amino acids long.

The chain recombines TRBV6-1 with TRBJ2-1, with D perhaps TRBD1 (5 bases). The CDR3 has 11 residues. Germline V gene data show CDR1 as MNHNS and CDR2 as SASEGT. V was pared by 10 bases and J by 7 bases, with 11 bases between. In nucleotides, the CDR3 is TGTGCCATGGGGCGCGGAAATGAGCAGTTCTTC. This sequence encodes CAMGRGNEQFF.

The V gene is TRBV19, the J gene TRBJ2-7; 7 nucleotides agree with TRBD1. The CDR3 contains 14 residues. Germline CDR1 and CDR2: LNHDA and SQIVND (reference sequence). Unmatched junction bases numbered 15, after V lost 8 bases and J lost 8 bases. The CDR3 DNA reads TGTGCCAGTTCTAGGGGGCAGTCCCTTGGGAAGCAGTACTTC. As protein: CASSRGQSLGKQYF.

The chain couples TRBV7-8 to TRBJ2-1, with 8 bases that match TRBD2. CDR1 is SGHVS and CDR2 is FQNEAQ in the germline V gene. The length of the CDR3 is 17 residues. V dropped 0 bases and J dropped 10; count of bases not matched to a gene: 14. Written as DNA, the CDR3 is TGTGCCAGCAGCTTAGCGAGACGACTAGCGATCGGCGGGGAGCAGTTCTTC. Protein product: CASSLARRLAIGGEQFF.

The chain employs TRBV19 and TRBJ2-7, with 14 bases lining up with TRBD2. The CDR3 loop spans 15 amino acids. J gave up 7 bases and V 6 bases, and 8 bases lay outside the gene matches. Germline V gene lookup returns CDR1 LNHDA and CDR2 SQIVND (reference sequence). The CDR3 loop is CASSRTTSGRGEQYF. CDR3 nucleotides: TGTGCCAGTAGCCGGACGACTAGCGGGAGGGGAGAGCAGTACTTC.